This TCR beta chain was sequenced during a study of tumor-infiltrating lymphocytes in primary liver carcinoma. From roughly 21-30 mg of unsorted bulk tissue, DNA and RNA were co-extracted together. Germline values: CDR1 LGHNA, CDR2 YNFKEQ. The CDR3 sequence is 15 residues long. Reverse transcription of approximately 500 ng total RNA with a constant-region primer produced TCR beta cDNA. It was through three nested multiplex PCR rounds of slightly modified ARM-PCR that TCR beta libraries arose. With TRBV1-TRBV30 forward primers and a C-beta reverse primer, the first two PCR rounds were run for approximately 10 cycles each. TCRdb independently ran MiXCR on the multiplex PCR reads; one entry per CDR3 protein. The data hold 45,000 or so distinct CDR3 sequences, with about three quarters observed a single time. This clonotype was counted between two and nine times. The junction departs from the called germline gene at one end, perhaps through a read error.

Specimen: liver tumor tissue from sampling region 2. As for subset: tumor region T2, inferior pole. V usage is TRBV4-2 and J usage is TRBJ2-1, with 7 bases identical to TRBD2. The clonotype was recovered from a man aged 35 to 55 with primary liver carcinoma and hepatitis B virus infection. CDR3 DNA: TGTGTCAGCAGCCAAGACCAGAACGGGAGGAAAGAGCAGTTCTTC. Residues: CVSSQDQNGRKEQFF.